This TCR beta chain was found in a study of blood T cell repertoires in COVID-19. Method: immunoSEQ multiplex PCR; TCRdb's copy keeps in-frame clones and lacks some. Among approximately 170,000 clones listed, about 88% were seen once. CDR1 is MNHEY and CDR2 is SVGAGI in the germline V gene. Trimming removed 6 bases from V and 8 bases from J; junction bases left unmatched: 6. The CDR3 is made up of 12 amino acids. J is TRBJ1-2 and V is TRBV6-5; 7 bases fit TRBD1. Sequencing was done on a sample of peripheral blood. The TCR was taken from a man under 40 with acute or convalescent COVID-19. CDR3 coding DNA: TGTGCCAGCAGCTCCACAGGGGCGGGCTACACCTTC. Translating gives CASSSTGAGYTF.